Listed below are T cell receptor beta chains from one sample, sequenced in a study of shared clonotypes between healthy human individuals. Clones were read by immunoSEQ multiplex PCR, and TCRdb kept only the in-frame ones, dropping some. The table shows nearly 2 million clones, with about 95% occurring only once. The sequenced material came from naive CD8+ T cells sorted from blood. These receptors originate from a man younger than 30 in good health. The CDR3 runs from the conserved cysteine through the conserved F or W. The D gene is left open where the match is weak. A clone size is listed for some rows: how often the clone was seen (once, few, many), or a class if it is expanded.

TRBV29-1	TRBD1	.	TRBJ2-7	CSVPPLNRGPREQYF	TGCAGCGTTCCACCCCTTAACAGGGGACCTCGGGAGCAGTACTTC
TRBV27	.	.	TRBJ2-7	CASSSRGYEQYF	TGTGCCAGCAGTAGCAGGGGTTACGAGCAGTACTTC
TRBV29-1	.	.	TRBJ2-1	CSVPLTVPSTNEQFF	TGCAGCGTCCCCCTGACAGTCCCCTCCACGAATGAGCAGTTCTTC
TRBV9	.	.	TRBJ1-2	CASSVNRDTTNYGYTF	TGTGCCAGCAGCGTTAATCGGGACACCACTAACTATGGCTACACCTTC
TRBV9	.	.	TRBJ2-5	CASSVAGTGEETQYF	TGTGCCAGCAGCGTAGCTGGGACGGGGGAAGAGACCCAGTACTTC
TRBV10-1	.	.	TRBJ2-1	CASSGDPDNEQFF	TGCGCCAGCAGCGGGGATCCCGACAATGAGCAGTTCTTC
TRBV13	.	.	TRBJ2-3	CASSLFGSGDTDTQYF	TGTGCCAGCAGCTTATTCGGTAGCGGAGACACAGATACGCAGTATTTT
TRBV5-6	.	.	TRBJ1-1	CASSHPLDTEAFF	TGTGCCAGCAGCCATCCCTTAGACACTGAAGCTTTCTTT
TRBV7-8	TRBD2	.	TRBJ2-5	CASSSSGGASETQYF	TGTGCCAGCAGTTCTAGCGGGGGGGCCTCCGAGACCCAGTACTTC
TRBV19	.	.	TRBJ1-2	CASSMWQLNYGYTF	TGTGCCAGTAGTATGTGGCAGCTTAACTATGGCTACACCTTC
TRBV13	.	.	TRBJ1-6	CASSSTTTTEGDSPLHF	TGTGCCAGCAGCTCGACCACGACCACCGAGGGGGATTCACCCCTCCACTTT
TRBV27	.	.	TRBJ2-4	CASSLSQTGGIQYF	TGTGCCAGCAGTTTATCGCAGACCGGAGGAATTCAGTACTTC
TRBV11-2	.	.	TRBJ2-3	CASSYYWGSTDTQYF	TGTGCCAGCAGCTACTATTGGGGGAGCACAGATACGCAGTATTTT
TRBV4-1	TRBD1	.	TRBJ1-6	CASSHRTGDSPLHF	TGCGCCAGCAGCCACCGGACAGGGGATTCACCCCTCCACTTT
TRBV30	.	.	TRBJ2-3	CAWSVSSIQYF	TGTGCCTGGAGTGTCTCGAGCATACAGTATTTT
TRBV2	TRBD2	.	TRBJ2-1	CASSDPGTSIYNEQFF	TGTGCCAGCAGTGACCCCGGGACTAGCATTTACAATGAGCAGTTCTTC
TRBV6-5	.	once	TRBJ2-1	CASSFSLGNEVDEQFF	TGTGCCAGCAGTTTTTCTTTAGGGAATGAGGTGGATGAGCAGTTCTTC
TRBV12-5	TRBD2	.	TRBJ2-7	CASDLRGSSIKQYF	TGTGCTAGTGACTTGCGGGGGAGTTCAATCAAGCAGTACTTC
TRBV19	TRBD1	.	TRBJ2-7	CASSSFTGGYEQYF	TGTGCCAGTAGTTCTTTCACAGGGGGCTACGAGCAGTACTTC
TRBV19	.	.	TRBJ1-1	CASNSPKAGYAEAFF	TGTGCCAGTAACTCGCCGAAAGCAGGGTACGCTGAAGCTTTCTTT
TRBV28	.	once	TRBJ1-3	CASKDSGEYYSGNTIYF	TGTGCCAGCAAAGATAGCGGAGAATATTACTCTGGAAACACCATATATTTT
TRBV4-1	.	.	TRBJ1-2	CASSQEELAFYGYTF	TGCGCCAGCAGCCAAGAAGAACTGGCCTTCTATGGCTACACCTTC
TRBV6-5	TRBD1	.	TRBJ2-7	CASSYDPGQGGEQYF	TGTGCCAGCAGTTACGACCCTGGACAGGGCGGAGAGCAGTACTTC
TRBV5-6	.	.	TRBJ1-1	CASSSEMNTEAFF	TGTGCCAGCAGCTCGGAGATGAACACTGAAGCTTTCTTT
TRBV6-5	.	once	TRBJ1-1	CASSYLQENTEAFF	TGTGCCAGCAGTTACCTACAGGAGAACACTGAAGCTTTCTTT
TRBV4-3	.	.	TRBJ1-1	CASSQDGGDEAFF	TGCGCCAGCAGCCAAGATGGTGGCGATGAAGCTTTCTTT
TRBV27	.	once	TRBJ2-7	CASSPQSVSGAAYEQYF	TGTGCCAGCAGTCCCCAGTCGGTCTCGGGGGCGGCCTACGAGCAGTACTTC
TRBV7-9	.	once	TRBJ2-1	CASSLSRGLSSYNEQFF	TGTGCCAGCAGCTTATCCCGCGGGTTGAGCTCCTACAATGAGCAGTTCTTC
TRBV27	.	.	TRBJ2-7	CASSFSYKYEQYF	TGTGCCAGCAGTTTTTCATACAAGTACGAGCAGTACTTC
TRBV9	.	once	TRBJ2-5	CASSALGTQETQYF	TGTGCCAGCAGCGCCCTAGGAACCCAAGAGACCCAGTACTTC
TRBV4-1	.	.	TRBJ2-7	CASSAGISYEQYF	TGCGCCAGCAGTGCGGGGATCAGCTACGAGCAGTACTTC
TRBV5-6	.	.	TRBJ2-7	CASSSGLSYEQYF	TGTGCCAGCAGTTCGGGACTTTCTTACGAGCAGTACTTC
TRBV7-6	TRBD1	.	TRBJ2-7	CASSTDRNEQYF	TGTGCCAGCAGCACGGACAGGAACGAGCAGTACTTC
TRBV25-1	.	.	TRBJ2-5	CASTEQETQETQYF	TGTGCCAGCACCGAACAGGAGACCCAAGAGACCCAGTACTTC
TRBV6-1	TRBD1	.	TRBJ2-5	CASSENEQGVVAETQYF	TGTGCCAGCAGTGAAAACGAGCAGGGGGTAGTCGCGGAGACCCAGTACTTC
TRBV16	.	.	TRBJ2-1	CASSPGRRNNEQFF	TGTGCCAGCAGCCCAGGGAGGAGGAACAATGAGCAGTTCTTC
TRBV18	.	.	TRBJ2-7	CASSPSSSYEQYF	TGTGCCAGCTCACCATCGAGCTCCTACGAGCAGTACTTC
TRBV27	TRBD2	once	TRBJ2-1	CASRLAGGHEQFF	TGTGCCAGCAGACTAGCGGGGGGCCATGAGCAGTTCTTC
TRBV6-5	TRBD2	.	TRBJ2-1	CASSQTSGGAGEQFF	TGTGCCAGCAGTCAGACTAGCGGGGGGGCGGGTGAGCAGTTCTTC
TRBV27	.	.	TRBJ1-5	CASSFVGINQPQHF	TGTGCCAGCAGTTTCGTAGGGATCAATCAGCCCCAGCATTTT
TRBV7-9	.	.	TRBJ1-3	CASSLEVAILSGNTIYF	TGTGCCAGCAGCTTAGAGGTGGCCATCCTCTCTGGAAACACCATATATTTT
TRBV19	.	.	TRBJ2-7	CASSATGTFYEQYF	TGTGCCAGTAGTGCAACCGGGACATTCTACGAGCAGTACTTC
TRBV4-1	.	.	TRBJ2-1	CASSQDSGASNEQFF	TGCGCCAGCAGCCAAGATTCCGGCGCTAGCAATGAGCAGTTCTTC
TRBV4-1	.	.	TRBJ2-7	CASSQDPFGEQYF	TGCGCCAGCAGCCAAGACCCCTTCGGGGAGCAGTACTTC
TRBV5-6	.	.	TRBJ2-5	CASSRVAEETQYF	TGTGCCAGCAGCCGGGTGGCAGAAGAGACCCAGTACTTC
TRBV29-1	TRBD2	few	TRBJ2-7	CSVVLAGVIEQYF	TGCAGCGTTGTTTTAGCGGGAGTCATCGAGCAGTACTTC
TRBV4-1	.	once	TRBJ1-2	CASSQDTRSYGYTF	TGCGCCAGCAGCCAAGATACCAGAAGCTATGGCTACACCTTC
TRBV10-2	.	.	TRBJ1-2	CASRQSENYGYTF	TGCGCCAGTCGACAGTCCGAAAACTATGGCTACACCTTC